The source of this TCR beta chain is a study of T cell responses to AZD1222 COVID-19 vaccine. The assay was immunoSEQ multiplex PCR, and TCRdb's table has in-frame clones only and misses some. The sample contains around 270,000 clones, 90% to 95% of which appear only once. Note on this clone: Its antigen is unknown.

General study points: Increased Spike-specific TCR breadth and depth were observed after two AZD1222 doses.

The source of this sequence is an adult who received the AZD1222 COVID-19 vaccine. The specimen was peripheral blood, collected 28 days after the second AZD1222 dose.

The CDR3 region is CASSPRGREAFF. The DNA of the CDR3 is TGTGCCAGCTCTCCTAGGGGGAGAGAAGCTTTCTTT. The J gene is TRBJ1-1, the V gene TRBV18; perhaps TRBD1 as D (6 bases). Trimming took 6 bases from V and 8 from J, leaving 13 bases between them. Germline V CDR1 and CDR2: KGHSH, LQKENI. The CDR3 has 12 residues.